One sample yielded the 6 T cell receptor beta chains listed below, sequenced in a study of early T cells in non-severe SARS-CoV-2 infection. TCRdb processed the 5' RACE reads anew with MiXCR; each CDR3 protein has one entry. The profile shows around 76,000 distinct CDR3 sequences, 9% to 15% of them singletons. Sequencing input: whole blood. These receptors were taken from an adult who was a healthcare worker with PCR-confirmed SARS-CoV-2 infection or an uninfected control (not recorded which).

The V gene is TRBV28, the J gene TRBJ2-7, with D unresolved. The ends were cut back, 6 bases at V and 4 bases at J, with 13 bases in the middle. Looked up from germline, CDR1 is MDHEN and CDR2 is SYDVKM. This CDR3 has 13 amino acids. CDR3 sequence: CASSYVSAYEQYF. CDR3 sequence (DNA): TGTGCCAGCAGCTATGTTTCGGCTTACGAGCAGTACTTC.

V and J are TRBV4-2 and TRBJ1-2; perhaps TRBD1 as D (6 bases). V was clipped by 8 bases and J by 2 bases, with 9 bases between them. Germline values: CDR1 LGHNA, CDR2 YNFKEQ. The length of the CDR3 is 12 residues. CDR3 protein: CASGTPNYGYTF. The DNA for the CDR3 is TGTGCCAGCGGGACACCCAACTATGGCTACACCTTC.

This clonotype was seen ten or more times. V is TRBV6-4 and J is TRBJ2-1; D ambiguous. This CDR3 comprises 16 residues. Germline V lookup: CDR1 MRHNA, CDR2 SNTAGT. V lost 0 bases and J 11 bases, leaving 20 bases between the germline ends. The CDR3 reads CASSDSRPGLSGKQFF. The CDR3 DNA sequence: TGTGCCAGCAGTGACTCGAGGCCAGGCCTCTCGGGCAAGCAGTTCTTC.

The table lists this clonotype with many counts. The chain has TRBV28 and TRBJ2-7; possible D gene TRBD2, 6 bases. This CDR3 is 16 amino acids long. The germline gives CDR1 MDHEN, CDR2 SYDVKM. The germline V and J ends were trimmed by 4 bases and 7 bases, with 23 bases remaining between them. Here the CDR3 reads CASSSNSDGEDGEQYF. DNA for the CDR3: TGTGCCAGCAGTTCCAATTCCGATGGGGAGGATGGGGAGCAGTACTTC. Full variable domain (rest looked up from reference TRBV28 and TRBJ2-7): DVKVTQSSRYLVKRTGEKVFLECVQDMDHENMFWYRQDPGLGLRLIYFSYDVKMKEKGDIPEGYSVSREKKERFSLILESASTNQTSMYLCASSSNSDGEDGEQYFGPGTRLTVT.

This clonotype was seen at least ten times. The chain employs TRBV6-1 and TRBJ1-5; no definite D call. CDR1 MNHNS and CDR2 SASEGT come from the germline V gene. This CDR3 contains 16 residues. V was cut by 7 bases and J by 5 bases, with 21 bases left in between. This CDR3 is CASTRSYREEHQPQHF. The CDR3 DNA reads as TGTGCCAGCACTAGAAGTTACCGGGAGGAGCATCAGCCCCAGCATTTT.

This clonotype was counted ten times or more. CDR3 region: CASSLFRDYNEQFF. The CDR3 DNA reads as TGTGCCAGCAGTTTATTCAGAGACTACAATGAGCAGTTCTTC. The chain carries TRBV28 and TRBJ2-1; D gene uncertain. Germline V gene data show CDR1 as MDHEN and CDR2 as SYDVKM. Trimming shortened V by 1 base and J by 3 bases, and 7 bases separated the two germline ends. The CDR3 extends over 14 amino acids.